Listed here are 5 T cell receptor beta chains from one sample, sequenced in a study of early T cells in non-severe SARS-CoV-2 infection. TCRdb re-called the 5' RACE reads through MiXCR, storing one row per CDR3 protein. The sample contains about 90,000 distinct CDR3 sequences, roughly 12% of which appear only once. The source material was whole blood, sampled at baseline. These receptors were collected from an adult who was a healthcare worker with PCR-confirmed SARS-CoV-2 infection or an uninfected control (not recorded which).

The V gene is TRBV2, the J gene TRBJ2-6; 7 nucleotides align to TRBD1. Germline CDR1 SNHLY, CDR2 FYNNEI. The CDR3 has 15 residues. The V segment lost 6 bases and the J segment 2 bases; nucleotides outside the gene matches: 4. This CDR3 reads CASRRGLTGANVLTF. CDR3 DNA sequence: TGTGCCAGCAGGAGGGGGCTCACTGGGGCCAACGTCCTGACTTTC.

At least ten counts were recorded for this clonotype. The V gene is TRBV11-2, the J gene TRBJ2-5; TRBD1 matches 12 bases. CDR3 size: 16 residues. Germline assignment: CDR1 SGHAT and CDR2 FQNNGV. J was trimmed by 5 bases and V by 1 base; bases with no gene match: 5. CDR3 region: CASSLVGTGGMETQYF. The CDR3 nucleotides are TGTGCCAGCAGCTTAGTGGGGACAGGGGGCATGGAGACCCAGTACTTC.

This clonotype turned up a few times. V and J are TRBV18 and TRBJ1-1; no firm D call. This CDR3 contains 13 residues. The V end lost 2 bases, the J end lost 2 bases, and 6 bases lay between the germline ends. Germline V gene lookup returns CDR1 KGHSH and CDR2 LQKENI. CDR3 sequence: CASSPKENTEAFF. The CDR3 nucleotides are TGTGCCAGCTCACCAAAGGAAAACACTGAAGCTTTCTTT.

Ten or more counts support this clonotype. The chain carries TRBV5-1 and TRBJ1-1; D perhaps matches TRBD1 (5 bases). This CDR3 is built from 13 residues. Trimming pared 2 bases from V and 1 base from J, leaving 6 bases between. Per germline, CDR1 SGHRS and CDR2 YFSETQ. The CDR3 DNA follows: TGCGCCAGCAGCTTCCAGGGGAACACTGAAGCTTTCTTT. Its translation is CASSFQGNTEAFF.

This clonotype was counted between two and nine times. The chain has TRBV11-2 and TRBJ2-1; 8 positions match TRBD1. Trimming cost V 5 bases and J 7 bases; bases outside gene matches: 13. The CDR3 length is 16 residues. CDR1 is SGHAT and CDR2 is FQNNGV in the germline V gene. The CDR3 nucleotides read TGTGCCAGCAGCGAAGTGCGGACAGGGAGGAAGAATGAGCAGTTCTTC. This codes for CASSEVRTGRKNEQFF.